The entry below describes one T cell receptor beta chain. The data stem from a study of identical twins. TCRdb ran MiXCR on the 5' RACE reads and lists one entry per CDR3 protein. The data show under 300,000 distinct CDR3 sequences, with about 13% seen just once and about 3.9% held by the top ten. These same records also appear under a second study, on yellow fever vaccine responses in identical twins.

This sequence originates from a woman aged 18-30 years in good health. Source material: memory (CD45RO+) T cells sorted from blood.

Here the CDR3 DNA reads TGTGCCAGCAGTGAAACCGGGACAGGGAGTGAAAAACTGTTTTTT. This codes for CASSETGTGSEKLFF. The chain has TRBV25-1 and TRBJ1-4; 9 bases align to TRBD1. Germline-derived CDR1 and CDR2 are MGHDK and SYGVNS. With 2 bases clipped from V and 7 bases from J, the junction kept 5 bases outside the gene matches. CDR3 length equals 15 residues. The full variable domain, in which reference TRBV25-1 and TRBJ1-4 provide the parts outside the CDR3, is EADIYQTPRYLVIGTGKKITLECSQTMGHDKMYWYQQDPGMELHLIHYSYGVNSTEKGDLSSESTVSRIRTEHFPLTLESARPSHTSQYLCASSETGTGSEKLFFGSGTQLSVL.